Given below is one T cell receptor beta chain in context. Its antigen is unknown. This CDR3 comprises 11 residues. Germline-derived CDR1 and CDR2 are MNHNS and SASEGT. V lost 7 bases, J lost 6 bases, and 6 bases lay in between. Treatment in this sample: approximately nine-day PBMC culture with coronavirus spike peptide pools or control peptides (ViraFEST assay). In the ViraFEST assay, peptide-pool expansion preceded TCR sequencing of expanded clonotypes. The data are from a study of vaccination and CD4 T cells after COVID-19. Study information: Controls had a CEFX pool, an HIV-1 Nef pool, or no peptide added.

Sequencing of cultured CD4+ T cell DNA used the Oncomine TCR Beta short-read assay. TCRdb passed the PCR reads through MiXCR, listing each CDR3 protein once. The sample holds 17,000 or so distinct CDR3 sequences, about three fifths seen once. V and J are TRBV6-1 and TRBJ2-2, with D possibly being TRBD2 (5 bases). The source is a human donor who had recovered from COVID-19. Sequencing input: CD4+ T cells from blood, cultured in vitro. The CDR3 nucleotides read TGTGCCAGCACCGGGGCCGGGGAGCTGTTTTTT. This gives the protein CASTGAGELFF.